In this sample, the clone carrying this T cell receptor beta chain turned up a few times. Its matching antigen is unknown. The CDR3 spans 14 residues. The V end lost 3 bases, the J end lost 1 base, and 7 bases lay between the germline ends. In germline, CDR1 is SGHDT, CDR2 YYEEEE. The sample belongs to a study of T cells after yellow fever vaccination. Study overall: Low-cell-number fractions underwent preparation using SMART-Seq v4 Ultra Low Input.

In making TCR cDNA, 5'RACE template switching added a universal primer site and UMIs to it. TCRdb itself ran the 5' RACE reads through MiXCR, one entry per CDR3 protein. Among 500,000 to 700,000 distinct CDR3 sequences, roughly 19% were seen once, and the ten largest hold roughly 13%. Study-wide points: Though weaker, the secondary response peaked faster, on day 5 versus 15. Among primary-vaccination clones, most reappeared after the booster, at just under 98% for CD4 and around 90% for CD8.

The V and J genes are TRBV5-6 and TRBJ2-2; D not resolved. The material was PBMCs, obtained 15 days after the yellow fever booster vaccination. The TCR was taken from a man younger than 40 who received the YFV17D yellow fever vaccine. The CDR3 is CASSSLQNTGELFF. In nucleotides, the CDR3 is TGTGCCAGCAGCTCTTTACAGAACACCGGGGAGCTGTTTTTT.